Below are 5 T cell receptor beta chains sequenced from a single sample in a study of metastatic and nonmetastatic thyroid tumors. Among the patients, none had received any treatment before thyroid surgery. MiXCR re-clonotyped the PCR reads for TCRdb. The sample shows fewer than 15,000 clones, around 20% of them seen only once. Sample: adjacent normal tissue. The receptor source for this set is a female donor with papillary thyroid cancer or a benign thyroid nodule (not recorded which). Some clones in this sample may be carry-over from other donors' samples.

This clone was picked up many times. This chain links TRBV9 with TRBJ2-1; the D gene is possibly TRBD2 (7 bases). V lost 1 base and J lost 2, with 13 bases in between. Germline V gene sequence: CDR1 SGDLS, CDR2 YYNGEE. The CDR3 is 16 amino acids. CDR3 DNA sequence: TGTGCCAGCAGCGTATTAGGGGGGGTACCCTACAATGAGCAGTTCTTC. It encodes CASSVLGGVPYNEQFF.

This clone turned up a few times. This may come from a read error, since a much larger clone is one base off. The rearrangement links TRBV5-6 to TRBJ1-6, with unresolved D. The CDR3 has 14 amino acids. Germline-derived CDR1 and CDR2 are SGHDT and YYEEEE. Trimming left V 0 bases short and J 6 bases short, with 7 bases between. The CDR3, as DNA: TGTGCCAGCAGCTTGGCCTGGGGTAATTCACCCCTCCACTTT. It is translated as CASSLAWGNSPLHF.

The chain carries TRBV7-6 and TRBJ2-1; D is undetermined. Germline V gene sequence: CDR1 SGHVS, CDR2 FNYEAQ. V lost 5 bases, J lost 4 bases, and 9 bases lay in between. The length of the CDR3 is 13 residues. The DNA for the CDR3 is TGTGCCAGCAGCCCAGACTCGTACAATGAGCAGTTCTTC. Protein product: CASSPDSYNEQFF.

V and J are TRBV20-1 and TRBJ2-7; possibly TRBD1 for D (5 bases). This CDR3 is 13 amino acids long. Germline CDR1 and CDR2: DFQATT and SNEGSKA (reference sequence). Between the trimmed V and J ends, which lost 5 bases and 4 bases, there was a span of 15 bases. The CDR3 spells CSAYRSRGYEQYF. The CDR3 coding sequence is TGCAGTGCTTACAGGTCAAGGGGATACGAGCAGTACTTC.

This clone was observed many times. The rearrangement links TRBV6-6 to TRBJ1-3; D is unclear. The CDR3 length is 15 residues. V gave up 0 bases and J gave up 4 bases, with 10 bases separating them. Germline V gene lookup returns CDR1 MNHNY and CDR2 SVGAGI (reference sequence). The CDR3 protein is CASSYSTVTGNTIYF. The CDR3, as DNA: TGTGCCAGCAGTTACTCGACTGTCACCGGAAACACCATATATTTT.